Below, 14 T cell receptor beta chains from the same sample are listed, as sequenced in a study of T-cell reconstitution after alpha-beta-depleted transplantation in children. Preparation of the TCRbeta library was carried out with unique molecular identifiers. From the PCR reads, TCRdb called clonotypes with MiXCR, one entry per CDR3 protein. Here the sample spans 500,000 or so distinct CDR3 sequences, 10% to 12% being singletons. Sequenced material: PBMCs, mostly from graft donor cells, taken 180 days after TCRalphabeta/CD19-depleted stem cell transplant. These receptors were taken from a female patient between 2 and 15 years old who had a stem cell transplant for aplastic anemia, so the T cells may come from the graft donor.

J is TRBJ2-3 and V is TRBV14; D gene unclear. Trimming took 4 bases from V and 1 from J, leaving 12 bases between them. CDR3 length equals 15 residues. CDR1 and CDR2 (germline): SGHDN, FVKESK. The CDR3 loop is CASSRHRDRTDTQYF. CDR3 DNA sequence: TGTGCCAGCAGCCGACACCGAGACCGCACAGATACGCAGTATTTT.

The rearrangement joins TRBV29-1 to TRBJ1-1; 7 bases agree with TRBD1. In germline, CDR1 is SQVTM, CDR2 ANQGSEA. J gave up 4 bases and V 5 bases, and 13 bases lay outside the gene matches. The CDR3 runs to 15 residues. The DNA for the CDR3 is TGCAGCGTTTTGAGGCCGGGACAGCTTTCCACTGAAGCTTTCTTT. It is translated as CSVLRPGQLSTEAFF.

The CDR3 loop reads CASSSLSSGREPDTQYF. The CDR3 DNA reads as TGTGCCAGCAGTTCCCTAAGTAGCGGGAGGGAGCCAGATACGCAGTATTTT. The J gene is TRBJ2-3, the V gene TRBV12-3 or TRBV12-4, with 11 bases that match TRBD2. The ends lost 4 bases at V and 4 bases at J; junction bases unmatched: 10. This CDR3 region has 17 residues.

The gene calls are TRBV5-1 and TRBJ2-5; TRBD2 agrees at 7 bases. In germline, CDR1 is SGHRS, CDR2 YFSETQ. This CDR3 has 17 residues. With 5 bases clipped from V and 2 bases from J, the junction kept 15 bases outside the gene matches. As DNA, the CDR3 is TGCGCCAGCAGGCAAAGACTAGCTACCGAACTACAAGAGACCCAGTACTTC. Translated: CASRQRLATELQETQYF.

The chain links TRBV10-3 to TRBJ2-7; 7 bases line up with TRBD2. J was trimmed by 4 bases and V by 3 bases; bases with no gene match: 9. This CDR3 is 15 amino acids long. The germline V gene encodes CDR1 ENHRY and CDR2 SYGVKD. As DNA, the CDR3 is TGTGCCATCAGTGATCCCTCGGGGGGAGGATACGAGCAGTACTTC. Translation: CAISDPSGGGYEQYF.

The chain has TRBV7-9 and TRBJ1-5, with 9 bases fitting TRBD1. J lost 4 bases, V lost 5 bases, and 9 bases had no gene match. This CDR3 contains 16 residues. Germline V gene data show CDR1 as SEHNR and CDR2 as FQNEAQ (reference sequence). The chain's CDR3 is CASSERDRVLNQPQHF. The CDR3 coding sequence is TGTGCCAGCAGCGAACGGGACAGGGTGCTAAATCAGCCCCAGCATTTT.

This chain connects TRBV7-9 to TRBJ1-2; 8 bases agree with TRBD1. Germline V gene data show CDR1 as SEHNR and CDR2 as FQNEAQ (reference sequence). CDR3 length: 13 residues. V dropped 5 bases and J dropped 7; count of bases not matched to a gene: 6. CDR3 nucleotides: TGTGCCAGCAGCCCCCCGGACAGGGTTGGCTACACCTTC. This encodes CASSPPDRVGYTF.

The CDR3 loop is CSAPEGKGNQPQHF. For the CDR3, the DNA is TGCAGTGCCCCAGAGGGGAAGGGCAATCAGCCCCAGCATTTT. The V gene is TRBV20-1, the J gene TRBJ1-5, with D possibly matching TRBD1 (5 bases). Trimming pared 6 bases from V and 2 bases from J, leaving 14 bases between. Germline assignment: CDR1 DFQATT and CDR2 SNEGSKA (reference sequence). The length of the CDR3 is 14 residues.

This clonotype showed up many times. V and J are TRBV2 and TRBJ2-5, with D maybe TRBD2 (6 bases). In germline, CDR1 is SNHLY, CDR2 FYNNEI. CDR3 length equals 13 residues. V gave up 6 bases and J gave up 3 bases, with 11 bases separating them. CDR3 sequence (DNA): TGTGCCAGCAGATTGGGACTTAAAGAGACCCAGTACTTC. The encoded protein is CASRLGLKETQYF.

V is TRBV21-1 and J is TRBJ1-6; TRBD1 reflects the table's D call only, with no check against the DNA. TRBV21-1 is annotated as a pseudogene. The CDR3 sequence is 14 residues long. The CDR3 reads CASSKGSDRGPLHF. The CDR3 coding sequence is TGTGCCAGCAGCAAAGGATCGGACAGGGGACCCCTCCACTTT.

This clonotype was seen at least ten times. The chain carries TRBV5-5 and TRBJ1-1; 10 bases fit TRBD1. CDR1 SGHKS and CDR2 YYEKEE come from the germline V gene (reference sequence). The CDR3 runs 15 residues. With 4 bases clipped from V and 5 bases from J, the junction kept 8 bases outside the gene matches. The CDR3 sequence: CASSLMPGQGTEAFF. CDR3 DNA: TGTGCCAGCAGCCTGATGCCGGGACAGGGGACTGAAGCTTTCTTT.

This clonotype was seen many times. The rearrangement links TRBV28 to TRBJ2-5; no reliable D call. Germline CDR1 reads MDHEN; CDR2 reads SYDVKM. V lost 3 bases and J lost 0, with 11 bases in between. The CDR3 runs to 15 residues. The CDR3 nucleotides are TGTGCCAGCAGTTTGACGTTACGGTACCAAGAGACCCAGTACTTC. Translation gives CASSLTLRYQETQYF.

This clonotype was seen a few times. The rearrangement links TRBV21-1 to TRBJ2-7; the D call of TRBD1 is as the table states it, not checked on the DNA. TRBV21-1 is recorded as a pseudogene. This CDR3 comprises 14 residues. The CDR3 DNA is TGTGCCAGCAGCAACTGGACAGGGAGGGGCGAGCAGTACGTC. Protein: CASSNWTGRGEQYV.

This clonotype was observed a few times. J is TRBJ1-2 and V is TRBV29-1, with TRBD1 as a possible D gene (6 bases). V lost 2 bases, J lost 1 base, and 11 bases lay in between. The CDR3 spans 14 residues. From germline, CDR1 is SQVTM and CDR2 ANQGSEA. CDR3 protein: CSVEHRDLNYGYTF. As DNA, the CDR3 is TGCAGCGTTGAACACAGGGACCTTAACTATGGCTACACCTTC.